This TCR beta chain was recorded in a study of T-cell reconstitution after alpha-beta-depleted transplantation in children. Study observations and caveats: As was reported, about two months after transplant, alpha-beta T cells came from several hundred expanded graft clones. Diversity of TCRbeta at day 60 was high in some patients, arising from surviving recipient T cells and thymic progenitors. Hyperexpanded clones declined; after one year, newly produced T cells mostly supplied diversity.

This clonotype was recorded many times. Its antigen is as yet unknown. One end of the junction does not line up with germline, which may come from a read error. As it was prepared, the TCRbeta library received unique molecular identifiers. TCRdb re-analysed the PCR reads in MiXCR, keeping a single row per CDR3 protein. The sample comprises a few hundred thousand distinct CDR3 sequences, roughly a tenth of which are singletons, and approximately 7% rests with the top ten. This receptor was obtained from a boy younger than two with acute myeloid leukemia, due to receive a stem cell transplant. Source: PBMCs, taken before TCRalphabeta/CD19-depleted stem cell transplant.

The CDR3 protein is CASSLARGPNTGELFF. Here the CDR3 DNA reads TGTGCCAGCAGCCTAGCCAGGGGACCGAACACCGGGGAGCTGTTTTTT. The chain recombines TRBV7-9 with TRBJ2-2; perhaps TRBD1 as D (6 bases). This CDR3 has 16 amino acids. CDR1 is SEHNR, CDR2 FQNEAQ, per germline (reference sequence).